These 28 T cell receptor beta chains originate from one sample sequenced in a study of T cell repertoires in cytomegalovirus infection. Their specific antigens are unknown. TCRdb re-derived calls from the reads in MiXCR, one entry per CDR3 protein. The sample holds approximately 110,000 distinct CDR3 sequences; over 40% are singletons and the top ten take about 74%. The specimen was CD8+ T cells from cultured PBMCs, collected from culture after CMV antigen stimulation. The receptors come from a human donor in good health (CMV status not recorded). Some clones in this sample may be carry-over from other donors' samples.

The chain combines TRBV18 with TRBJ2-5, with 8 bases that match TRBD2. The CDR3 covers 15 residues. Germline CDR1 reads KGHSH; CDR2 reads LQKENI. The junction had 6 bases not matched to a gene; V was cut back by 2 bases and J by 4 bases. The CDR3 sequence is CASSPDGGDGETQYF. In DNA form, the CDR3 reads TGTGCCAGCTCACCAGACGGGGGGGACGGAGAGACCCAGTACTTC.

The chain couples TRBV19 to TRBJ1-2; 7 nucleotides match TRBD1. The J segment lost 6 bases and the V segment lost 3 bases, leaving 4 bases of the junction unmatched. Per the germline V gene, CDR1 is LNHDA and CDR2 is SQIVND (reference sequence). This CDR3 has 13 amino acids. DNA for the CDR3: TGTGCCAGTAGTATCGGGACAGTTAATGGCTACACCTTC. Translating gives CASSIGTVNGYTF.

This chain joins TRBV15 and TRBJ2-4, with D possibly matching TRBD2 (6 bases). Trimming removed 3 bases from V and 14 bases from J, with 17 bases in between. The CDR3 contains 13 residues. Germline V gene sequence: CDR1 LNHNV, CDR2 YYDKDF (reference sequence). Here the CDR3 reads CATSSRDSRKEYF. Here the CDR3 DNA reads TGTGCCACCAGCAGTCGGGACTCCAGAAAGGAGTACTTC.

The chain employs TRBV7-6 and TRBJ1-4; 7 nucleotides line up with TRBD1. CDR1 SGHVS and CDR2 FNYEAQ come from the germline V gene. V trimming: 4 bases; J trimming: 6 bases; junction bases outside the gene matches: 2. The CDR3 length is 13 residues. The CDR3, as DNA: TGTGCCAGCAGCTACGGGACAGATGAAAAACTGTTTTTT. It specifies CASSYGTDEKLFF. The full variable domain, in which reference TRBV7-6 and TRBJ1-4 provide the parts outside the CDR3, is GAGVSQSPRYKVTKRGQDVALRCDPISGHVSLYWYRQALGQGPEFLTYFNYEAQQDKSGLPNDRFSAERPEGSISTLTIQRTEQRDSAMYRCASSYGTDEKLFFGSGTQLSVL.

This clonotype showed up just once. The rearrangement links TRBV27 to TRBJ2-1, with D possibly being TRBD1 (6 bases). This CDR3 spans 15 amino acids. Trimming removed 5 bases from V and 0 bases from J, with 11 bases in between. Per the germline V gene, CDR1 is MNHEY and CDR2 is SMNVEV (reference sequence). Written as DNA, the CDR3 is TGTGCCAGCAGTCCCGGGACAATCTCCTACAATGAGCAGTTCTTC. Protein: CASSPGTISYNEQFF.

V usage is TRBV20-1 and J usage is TRBJ2-7, with 16 positions matching TRBD2. There are 17 residues in the CDR3. The V segment lost 2 bases and the J segment 0 bases; nucleotides outside the gene matches: 4. The germline V gene encodes CDR1 DFQATT and CDR2 SNEGSKA (reference sequence). The CDR3 reads CSARSGTSGGASYEQYF. In DNA, the CDR3 is TGCAGTGCTAGATCAGGGACTAGCGGGGGGGCCTCCTACGAGCAGTACTTC.

Ten or more counts support this clonotype. The rearrangement uses TRBV19 and TRBJ1-5; 9 bases agree with TRBD1. Germline V lookup: CDR1 LNHDA, CDR2 SQIVND (reference sequence). This CDR3 has 19 residues. Losses at the gene ends were 4 bases for V and 2 bases for J; bases not matched to a gene: 15. The CDR3 DNA follows: TGTGCCAGTAGTACCGATACCGGGACAGGGACCTCTGGCAATCAGCCCCAGCATTTT. Residues: CASSTDTGTGTSGNQPQHF. Full variable domain (missing parts from reference TRBV19 and TRBJ1-5): DGGITQSPKYLFRKEGQNVTLSCEQNLNHDAMYWYRQDPGQGLRLIYYSQIVNDFQKGDIAEGYSVSREKKESFPLTVTSAQKNPTAFYLCASSTDTGTGTSGNQPQHFGDGTRLSIL.

There are a few counts of this clonotype. V usage is TRBV27 and J usage is TRBJ1-1; TRBD1 might be the D (5 bases). This CDR3 region has 14 residues. Trimming pared 3 bases from V and 1 base from J, leaving 9 bases between. Germline values: CDR1 MNHEY, CDR2 SMNVEV (reference sequence). The CDR3 loop reads CASSFGGRNTEAFF. DNA of the CDR3: TGTGCCAGCAGTTTCGGGGGGAGGAACACTGAAGCTTTCTTT.

This clonotype was seen only a few times. This chain joins TRBV5-4 and TRBJ1-2; the D gene is possibly TRBD1 (5 bases). Germline-derived CDR1 and CDR2 are SGHNT and YYREEE (reference sequence). V was pared by 2 bases and J by 4 bases, with 15 bases between. The CDR3 consists of 15 residues. CDR3 protein: CASSFRGGEGYGYTF. The CDR3 coding sequence is TGTGCCAGCAGCTTTCGGGGGGGTGAAGGCTATGGCTACACCTTC.

With respect to this clonotype: This sequence may be a read error, since a much larger clone differs from it by one base. The J gene is TRBJ2-1, the V gene TRBV2; 8 nucleotides agree with TRBD1. Germline-derived CDR1 and CDR2 are SNHLY and FYNNEI. This CDR3 spans 20 amino acids. Trimming took 6 bases from V and 2 from J; bases not matched to a gene: 21. For the CDR3, the DNA is TGTGCCAGCAGAACGTCAACCTGGGACAGGTCTTTAGCGGCCTACAATGAGCAGTTCTTC. It codes for CASRTSTWDRSLAAYNEQFF. Combining the CDR3 with reference TRBV2 and TRBJ2-1 gives the whole variable domain EPEVTQTPSHQVTQMGQEVILRCVPISNHLYFYWYRQILGQKVEFLVSFYNNEISEKSEIFDDQFSVERPDGSNFTLKIRSTKLEDSAMYFCASRTSTWDRSLAAYNEQFFGPGTRLTVL.

The V gene is TRBV12-3 or TRBV12-4, the J gene TRBJ1-1; D not certain. V lost 5 bases and J 9 bases, leaving 10 bases between the germline ends. This CDR3 comprises 11 residues. CDR3 DNA: TGTGCCAGCAGTACGTCCGAAAAAGCTTTCTTT. Translated, it gives CASSTSEKAFF.

This clonotype was seen repeatedly, ten times or more. The chain couples TRBV3-1 to TRBJ2-1; D ambiguous. V lost 1 base and J 0 bases, leaving 7 bases between the germline ends. CDR1 is LGHDT, CDR2 YNNKEL, per germline (reference sequence). This CDR3 contains 15 residues. The DNA of the CDR3 is TGTGCCAGCAGCCAAGTCCTTCTCTCCTACAATGAGCAGTTCTTC. Residues: CASSQVLLSYNEQFF.

This clonotype was observed a few times. This chain joins TRBV10-3 and TRBJ2-7; D uncertain. Germline lookup yields CDR1 ENHRY and CDR2 SYGVKD. The CDR3 extends over 14 amino acids. V dropped 3 bases and J dropped 0 bases, with 9 bases sitting between them. The CDR3 DNA reads as TGTGCCATCAGTGACATCCCGCTCTCCTACGAGCAGTACTTC. Its translation: CAISDIPLSYEQYF.

This clonotype has at least ten counts. The J gene is TRBJ1-4, the V gene TRBV7-6, with a tentative D call TRBD1 (6 bases). Germline CDR1 SGHVS, CDR2 FNYEAQ. Deletions cut 4 bases from V and 4 bases from J, with 16 bases between. The CDR3 is made up of 16 amino acids. CDR3 loop: CASSSRAGADNEKLFF. The CDR3 DNA reads TGTGCCAGCAGCTCAAGGGCGGGGGCTGATAATGAAAAACTGTTTTTT. Variable domain in full (rest from reference TRBV7-6 and TRBJ1-4): GAGVSQSPRYKVTKRGQDVALRCDPISGHVSLYWYRQALGQGPEFLTYFNYEAQQDKSGLPNDRFSAERPEGSISTLTIQRTEQRDSAMYRCASSSRAGADNEKLFFGSGTQLSVL.

V and J are TRBV2 and TRBJ2-2; a possible D gene is TRBD1 (6 bases). V lost 5 bases, J lost 3 bases, and 7 bases lay in between. The germline V gene encodes CDR1 SNHLY and CDR2 FYNNEI. This CDR3 has 13 residues. CDR3 residues: CASSYRDTGELFF. CDR3 nucleotide sequence: TGTGCCAGCAGTTACAGGGACACCGGGGAGCTGTTTTTT.

The chain couples TRBV9 to TRBJ2-3; D perhaps matches TRBD2 (7 bases). The CDR3 totals 16 residues. CDR1 SGDLS and CDR2 YYNGEE come from the germline V gene. V lost 4 bases, J lost 4 bases, and 19 bases lay in between. For the CDR3, the DNA is TGTGCCAGCAGCCCAGACCTCCGGGGGGCGGCAGATACGCAGTATTTT. This codes for CASSPDLRGAADTQYF.

The chain links TRBV7-4 to TRBJ1-1; D remains ambiguous. CDR1 and CDR2 (germline): SGHVT, SQSDAQ. V dropped 1 base and J dropped 7 bases, with 7 bases sitting between them. CDR3 size: 12 residues. This CDR3 reads CASSLGVIEAFF. The CDR3 DNA reads TGTGCCAGCAGCTTAGGGGTAATTGAAGCTTTCTTT.

V gene TRBV6-1 combines with J gene TRBJ1-5; D unresolved. CDR1 MNHNS and CDR2 SASEGT come from the germline V gene. The CDR3 is 12 amino acids. Trimming pared 3 bases from V and 9 bases from J, leaving 9 bases between. CDR3 coding DNA: TGTGCCAGCAGTGACACCGGAGGGCCCCAGCATTTT. Translation: CASSDTGGPQHF.

The rearrangement joins TRBV6-8 to TRBJ2-5; D is perhaps TRBD1 (5 bases). The CDR3 sequence is 12 residues long. V was pared by 10 bases and J by 0 bases, with 9 bases between. Germline values: CDR1 MNHGY, CDR2 SAAAGT. For the CDR3, the DNA is TGTGCCATTGTGACAGACCAAGAGACCCAGTACTTC. The encoded protein is CAIVTDQETQYF.

The chain employs TRBV18 and TRBJ2-1; 10 positions match TRBD1. V dropped 3 bases and J dropped 8; count of bases not matched to a gene: 13. This CDR3 spans 17 amino acids. Germline V CDR1 and CDR2: KGHSH, LQKENI. CDR3 bases: TGTGCCAGCTCACCTTCGACCCGGGACAGGGGTGTCGATGAGCAGTTCTTC. Protein: CASSPSTRDRGVDEQFF. The entire variable domain, with the rest obtained from reference TRBV18 and TRBJ2-1, is as follows: NAGVMQNPRHLVRRRGQEARLRCSPMKGHSHVYWYRQLPEEGLKFMVYLQKENIIDESGMPKERFSAEFPKEGPSILRIQQVVRGDSAAYFCASSPSTRDRGVDEQFFGPGTRLTVL.

On this clonotype: This may arise from a read error, as a much more abundant clone is one base away. The CDR3 carries no conserved terminal phenylalanine or tryptophan, so it likely arises from a read error. The V gene is TRBV7-8, the J gene TRBJ1-1; weak D call: TRBD1 (6 bases). This CDR3 has 14 residues. V was cut by 5 bases and J by 1 base, with 11 bases left in between. Germline CDR1 reads SGHVS; CDR2 reads FQNEAQ. CDR3: CASSRWTENTEAFS. The CDR3, as DNA: TGTGCCAGCAGCCGCTGGACAGAGAACACTGAAGCTTTCTCT.

This chain joins TRBV27 and TRBJ2-3; no firm D call. Trimming stripped 7 bases from V and 1 base from J, with 3 bases between. CDR1 and CDR2 (germline): MNHEY, SMNVEV (reference sequence). The CDR3 runs 11 residues. For the CDR3, the DNA is TGTGCCAGCAAGGGCACAGATACGCAGTATTTT. This sequence encodes CASKGTDTQYF.

The chain couples TRBV6-2 or TRBV6-3 to TRBJ1-6; 8 positions agree with TRBD1. V lost 6 bases and J lost 7; bases outside the gene matches: 2. Germline-derived CDR1 and CDR2 are MNHEY and SVGEGT. This CDR3 contains 13 residues. The CDR3 DNA reads as TGTGCCAGCAGCCGGACAGGGAATTCACCCCTCCACTTT. Translation: CASSRTGNSPLHF.

The chain links TRBV28 to TRBJ1-3, with 7 bases identical to TRBD1. The V segment lost 8 bases and the J segment 7 bases; nucleotides outside the gene matches: 14. CDR3 size: 15 residues. CDR1 and CDR2 (germline): MDHEN, SYDVKM. This CDR3 is CASLGQVGYGNTIYF. As DNA, the CDR3 is TGTGCCAGCTTAGGACAGGTCGGCTATGGGAACACCATATATTTT. The entire variable domain, with the rest obtained from reference TRBV28 and TRBJ1-3, is as follows: DVKVTQSSRYLVKRTGEKVFLECVQDMDHENMFWYRQDPGLGLRLIYFSYDVKMKEKGDIPEGYSVSREKKERFSLILESASTNQTSMYLCASLGQVGYGNTIYFGEGSWLTVV.

This clonotype occurred many times. The chain joins TRBV7-8 to TRBJ1-1; possibly TRBD1 for D (5 bases). Germline CDR1 SGHVS, CDR2 FQNEAQ. The CDR3 runs to 15 residues. The V and J ends lost 7 bases and 3 bases respectively, with 18 bases between them. The CDR3 nucleotides read TGTGCCAGCACCGCTTGGGGGAAGCGGGACACTGAAGCTTTCTTT. As protein: CASTAWGKRDTEAFF.

This chain joins TRBV7-9 and TRBJ2-5; D unresolved. The germline V gene has CDR1 SEHNR and CDR2 FQNEAQ (reference sequence). CDR3 length: 16 amino acids. The V end lost 5 bases, the J end lost 2 bases, and 18 bases lay between the germline ends. The CDR3 nucleotides read TGTGCCAGCAGCGAATCGGCCCTTCAGCTTCAAGAGACCCAGTACTTC. Its protein product is CASSESALQLQETQYF.

In this sample, this clonotype turned up a few times. The CDR3 bases are TGTGCCAGCAGTCAGGACAGGGGGGCCTACAATGAGCAGTTCTTC. Its protein is CASSQDRGAYNEQFF. The chain is built from TRBV6-6 and TRBJ2-1, with 10 nucleotides matching TRBD1. The germline gives CDR1 MNHNY, CDR2 SVGAGI (reference sequence). This CDR3 has 15 amino acids. V was pared by 5 bases and J by 2 bases, with 3 bases of the junction left unmatched.

This sequence joins TRBV7-9 and TRBJ2-2, with 7 bases fitting TRBD1. The germline V gene encodes CDR1 SEHNR and CDR2 FQNEAQ (reference sequence). Trimming took 0 bases from V and 5 from J; bases not matched to a gene: 3. The CDR3 has 15 amino acids. CDR3 region: CASSLAQGITGELFF. The CDR3 nucleotides are TGTGCCAGCAGCTTAGCACAGGGGATAACCGGGGAGCTGTTTTTT.